This entry lists 5 T cell receptor beta chains sequenced from one sample in a study of T-cell reconstitution after alpha-beta-depleted transplantation in children. Researchers prepared the TCRbeta library using unique molecular identifiers, the study reports. TCRdb ran MiXCR on the PCR reads and lists one entry per CDR3 protein. The sample lists 500,000 to 600,000 distinct CDR3 sequences, around 27% seen once, with approximately 33% in the top ten. This specimen consisted of PBMCs, obtained before TCRalphabeta/CD19-depleted stem cell transplant. These receptors originate from a boy in the first two years of life with Wiskott-Aldrich syndrome, due to receive a stem cell transplant.

The chain couples TRBV20-1 to TRBJ1-5; the match to TRBD1 covers 8 bases. V lost 5 bases to trimming and J lost 1 base; unmatched junction nucleotides: 10. This CDR3 region has 16 residues. Germline assignment: CDR1 DFQATT and CDR2 SNEGSKA (reference sequence). This CDR3 reads CSASDTGGSSNQPQHF. The CDR3 DNA reads TGCAGTGCTTCAGACACAGGGGGGAGCAGCAATCAGCCCCAGCATTTT.

This chain uses TRBV19 with TRBJ1-2; D is perhaps TRBD1 (5 bases). This CDR3 has 11 residues. Germline CDR1 LNHDA, CDR2 SQIVND (reference sequence). The ends were cut back, 4 bases at V and 7 bases at J, with 7 bases in the middle. This chain's CDR3 is CASSNGGGYTF. In DNA form, the CDR3 reads TGTGCCAGTAGTAACGGGGGTGGCTACACCTTC.

Written as DNA, the CDR3 is TGCAGCGTAATACCCGGGACAGGGTGGAACATTCAGTACTTC. This gives the protein CSVIPGTGWNIQYF. The chain carries TRBV29-1 and TRBJ2-4; 9 nucleotides line up with TRBD1. The V gene's germline CDR1 is SQVTM and CDR2 ANQGSEA. With V trimmed by 6 bases and J by 7 bases, 10 bases remained unmatched. This CDR3 is built from 14 residues.

This chain connects TRBV27 to TRBJ2-6; TRBD1 or TRBD2 may be the D gene (5 bases each). Trimming shortened V by 2 bases and J by 2 bases, and 13 bases separated the two germline ends. This CDR3 comprises 17 residues. The germline gives CDR1 MNHEY, CDR2 SMNVEV (reference sequence). This CDR3 is CASSLRQGVAGANVLTF. The CDR3, as DNA: TGTGCCAGCAGTTTAAGGCAGGGAGTGGCTGGGGCCAACGTCCTGACTTTC.

This clonotype has only a few counts. The rearrangement uses TRBV21-1 and TRBJ2-7. TRBV21-1 is a pseudogene. The CDR3 is 20 amino acids. The CDR3 is CASSTAMKSRHQSTLYEQYF. In nucleotides, the CDR3 is TGTGCCAGCAGCACAGCCATGAAATCCAGACACCAGAGTACACTCTACGAGCAGTACTTC.